Each of the 23 T cell receptor beta chains below was sequenced from the same sample in a study of regulatory T cells in long-lasting Graves disease. Relying on iRepertoire HTBI primers and Arm-PCR of CDR3 regions, the team built TCR beta libraries. MiXCR, applied by TCRdb to the multiplex PCR reads, yields one record per CDR3 protein. This table has 400,000 to 550,000 distinct CDR3 sequences, around 17% appearing once. Time point of the sample: newly diagnosed GD, antithyroid drugs for less than 3 months. The TCR library used RNA extracted from PBMCs. This same sample was also taken into another study, of T cells in Graves' hyperthyroidism and ophthalmopathy.

The sequencing here drew on peripheral blood mononuclear cells (PBMCs), taken at new diagnosis, from a patient treated with antithyroid drugs. Every receptor here comes from a woman aged 18-30 years with Graves disease.

This clonotype was detected many times. The CDR3 region has the DNA TGTGCCAGTACCAAAGACAGGCTGAACACTGAAGCTTTCTTT. It codes for CASTKDRLNTEAFF. The V and J genes are TRBV19 and TRBJ1-1, with TRBD1 as a possible D gene (6 bases). Trimming stripped 7 bases from V and 0 bases from J, with 12 bases between. The CDR3 consists of 14 residues. CDR1 is LNHDA and CDR2 is SQIVND in the germline V gene (reference sequence).

This clonotype occurred a few times. This sequence joins TRBV10-3 and TRBJ1-1; TRBD1 matches 7 bases. Germline CDR1 is ENHRY and CDR2 is SYGVKD. The CDR3 has 12 amino acids. The junction had 3 bases not matched to a gene; V was cut back by 4 bases and J by 7 bases. The CDR3 DNA follows: TGTGCCATCAGTGGGGACAGTCGTGAAGCTTTCTTT. As protein: CAISGDSREAFF.

This clonotype was counted many times. The chain employs TRBV28 and TRBJ1-6; D is perhaps TRBD1 (5 bases). The ends were cut back, 2 bases at V and 13 bases at J, with 18 bases in the middle. This CDR3 region has 15 residues. Germline V gene lookup returns CDR1 MDHEN and CDR2 SYDVKM. The CDR3 sequence: CASSLDRGTGLPLHF. The DNA of the CDR3 is TGTGCCAGCAGTTTAGACCGAGGGACGGGTCTTCCCCTCCACTTT.

In its sample, this clonotype was seen a few times. The chain links TRBV20-1 to TRBJ1-6; 9 positions match TRBD1. The junction had 4 bases not matched to a gene; V was cut back by 3 bases and J by 4 bases. Per germline, CDR1 DFQATT and CDR2 SNEGSKA (reference sequence). The CDR3 extends over 15 amino acids. CDR3 amino acids: CSARSGTGYNSPLHF. Written as DNA, the CDR3 is TGCAGTGCTAGGTCCGGGACAGGGTATAATTCACCCCTCCACTTT.

The chain links TRBV5-8 to TRBJ2-2, with D possibly being TRBD2 (5 bases). The CDR3 totals 15 residues. Germline assignment: CDR1 SGHTS and CDR2 YDEGEE. The germline V and J ends were trimmed by 4 bases and 5 bases, with 15 bases remaining between them. The CDR3 reads CASSVPRELTGELFF. Written as DNA, the CDR3 is TGTGCCAGCAGCGTACCTCGGGAACTTACCGGGGAGCTGTTTTTT.

This clonotype has a handful of counts. The chain uses TRBV5-6 and TRBJ2-7; 10 nucleotides match TRBD2. Germline CDR1 and CDR2: SGHDT and YYEEEE. V lost 0 bases to trimming and J lost 3 bases; unmatched junction nucleotides: 3. This CDR3 has 15 residues. This CDR3 is CASSLGTSGLYEQYF. CDR3 nucleotide sequence: TGTGCCAGCAGCTTGGGGACTAGCGGACTCTACGAGCAGTACTTC.

The rearrangement uses TRBV12-3 or TRBV12-4 and TRBJ1-1; no reliable D call. The CDR3 has 13 residues. V lost 3 bases and J lost 10, with 15 bases in between. CDR3 loop: CASSFTGVQVAFF. CDR3 sequence (DNA): TGTGCCAGCAGTTTTACGGGAGTTCAAGTAGCTTTCTTT.

The CDR3 region has the DNA TGTGCCAGCAGTCGGACAAGGGCAGTTAATCAGCCCCAGCATTTT. This codes for CASSRTRAVNQPQHF. The V and J genes are TRBV3-1 and TRBJ1-5, with D perhaps matching TRBD1 (5 bases). The CDR3 totals 15 residues. V lost 6 bases, J lost 4 bases, and 16 bases lay in between. The germline gives CDR1 LGHDT, CDR2 YNNKEL (reference sequence).

This clonotype appeared many times. The J gene is TRBJ2-1, the V gene TRBV29-1; no clear D gene. CDR3 size: 12 residues. V lost 4 bases, J lost 9 bases, and 13 bases lay in between. Per the germline V gene, CDR1 is SQVTM and CDR2 is ANQGSEA. This CDR3 is CSVGSDTSEQFF. As DNA, the CDR3 is TGCAGCGTTGGTTCCGATACGAGTGAGCAGTTCTTC.

V is TRBV14 and J is TRBJ2-1; possible D gene TRBD2, 6 bases. The germline V and J ends were trimmed by 6 bases and 2 bases, with 29 bases remaining between them. This CDR3 region has 20 residues. CDR1 and CDR2 from the germline V gene are SGHDN and FVKESK. The CDR3 here is CASSRRGGAFSRVTYNEQFF. Here the CDR3 DNA reads TGTGCCAGCAGTCGACGAGGCGGGGCCTTTAGCAGGGTCACCTACAATGAGCAGTTCTTC. Supplemented by reference TRBV14 and TRBJ2-1, the full variable domain reads EAGVTQFPSHSVIEKGQTVTLRCDPISGHDNLYWYRRVMGKEIKFLLHFVKESKQDESGMPNNRFLAERTGGTYSTLKVQPAELEDSGVYFCASSRRGGAFSRVTYNEQFFGPGTRLTVL.

This clonotype was counted at least ten times. The CDR3 nucleotides are TGTGCCTGGAGTCGACTAGCGAGCACAGATACGCAGTATTTT. Translating gives CAWSRLASTDTQYF. This chain joins TRBV30 and TRBJ2-3, with 8 nucleotides matching TRBD2. This CDR3 has 14 residues. V lost 2 bases and J lost 0; bases outside the gene matches: 1. CDR1 and CDR2 from the germline V gene are GTSNPN and SVGIG (reference sequence).

This rearrangement joins TRBV18 to TRBJ2-7; 8 bases line up with TRBD2. J lost 2 bases, V lost 2 bases, and 17 bases had no gene match. The CDR3 contains 19 residues. Germline V gives CDR1 KGHSH, CDR2 LQKENI. As DNA, the CDR3 is TGTGCCAGCTCACCAAGGGCGGGAGGCGCCGGGACTCCAACCTACGAGCAGTACTTC. Its translation: CASSPRAGGAGTPTYEQYF.

The chain links TRBV5-1 to TRBJ1-1; 10 bases align to TRBD1. J gave up 2 bases and V 4 bases, and 5 bases lay outside the gene matches. Per the germline V gene, CDR1 is SGHRS and CDR2 is YFSETQ. The CDR3 is made up of 15 amino acids. The CDR3, as DNA: TGCGCCAGCAGCCCCGGGACAGGGGCAAACACTGAAGCTTTCTTT. Translated: CASSPGTGANTEAFF.

This clonotype was found many times. The chain carries TRBV30 and TRBJ1-2, with D possibly matching TRBD1 (5 bases). V dropped 4 bases and J dropped 2 bases, with 17 bases sitting between them. This CDR3 spans 15 amino acids. In germline, CDR1 is GTSNPN, CDR2 SVGIG (reference sequence). In nucleotides, the CDR3 is TGTGCCTGGACGATCGACCGGGCAGGGAACTATGGCTACACCTTC. Its protein is CAWTIDRAGNYGYTF.

Ten or more counts support this clonotype. This chain uses TRBV29-1 with TRBJ2-7; 14 bases agree with TRBD2. The germline V gene encodes CDR1 SQVTM and CDR2 ANQGSEA. Losses at the gene ends were 6 bases for V and 6 bases for J; bases not matched to a gene: 4. The CDR3 consists of 13 residues. The CDR3: CSVGTSGGREQYF. DNA for the CDR3: TGCAGCGTGGGGACTAGCGGGGGACGCGAGCAGTACTTC.

The table lists this clonotype with many counts. The chain employs TRBV4-1 and TRBJ2-7, with 14 bases fitting TRBD2. Germline CDR1 is MGHRA and CDR2 is YSYEKL. The CDR3 covers 19 residues. Losses at the gene ends were 0 bases for V and 6 bases for J; bases not matched to a gene: 13. The CDR3 DNA follows: TGCGCCAGCAGCCAAGAACCCCTGGTTGGGACTAGCGGGAGTCTCGAGCAGTACTTC. Protein product: CASSQEPLVGTSGSLEQYF.

V and J are TRBV5-1 and TRBJ2-1, with D maybe TRBD1 (5 bases). V shed 0 bases and J shed 16 bases, with 11 bases lying between them. Germline V lookup: CDR1 SGHRS, CDR2 YFSETQ. CDR3 length equals 11 residues. The CDR3, as DNA: TGCGCCAGCAGCTTGGGTCAGGGTGAATTCTTC. Translating it yields CASSLGQGEFF.

This chain links TRBV29-1 with TRBJ2-5; 9 bases match TRBD2. The CDR3 contains 14 residues. CDR1 is SQVTM and CDR2 is ANQGSEA in the germline V gene. V shed 4 bases, J shed 3 bases, and the junction held 6 bases outside the gene matches. In DNA form, the CDR3 reads TGCAGCGTTGTTAGCGGGAGTCTCAAAGAGACCCAGTACTTC. Translation: CSVVSGSLKETQYF.

This clonotype showed up just a few times. The V gene is TRBV14, the J gene TRBJ2-2, with D unresolved. The CDR3 is made up of 17 amino acids. Germline V gene data show CDR1 as SGHDN and CDR2 as FVKESK. Deletions cut 0 bases from V and 2 bases from J, with 13 bases between. The CDR3 loop reads CASSQEQGLPNTGELFF. The CDR3 nucleotides are TGTGCCAGCAGCCAAGAACAAGGTCTACCCAACACCGGGGAGCTGTTTTTT.

This clonotype has ten or more counts. The V call is TRBV11-2, the J call TRBJ2-1; 7 bases match TRBD2. J gave up 4 bases and V 0 bases, and 3 bases lay outside the gene matches. This CDR3 is built from 15 residues. Germline CDR1 is SGHAT and CDR2 is FQNNGV. CDR3 in DNA: TGTGCCAGCAGCTTAGAGAGACTAGCATACAATGAGCAGTTCTTC. Translating it yields CASSLERLAYNEQFF.

This clonotype was counted ten times or more. The V call is TRBV5-1, the J call TRBJ2-3, with 8 bases that match TRBD2. This CDR3 has 16 residues. The germline V gene has CDR1 SGHRS and CDR2 YFSETQ. The V and J ends lost 4 bases and 7 bases, in that order; junction bases with no gene match: 14. Here the CDR3 reads CASSPVGASGLYTQYF. CDR3 nucleotides: TGCGCCAGCAGCCCCGTTGGGGCTAGCGGGTTGTATACGCAGTATTTT.

The chain is built from TRBV7-2 and TRBJ2-3; no reliable D call. CDR3 length: 16 amino acids. Between the trimmed V and J ends, which lost 5 bases and 3 bases, there was a span of 18 bases. Per the germline V gene, CDR1 is SGHTA and CDR2 is FQGNSA. CDR3 nucleotides: TGTGCCAGCAGCCCCCGTCTCCGTATTGCGACAGATACGCAGTATTTT. It codes for CASSPRLRIATDTQYF. Full variable domain (remainder filled in from reference TRBV7-2 and TRBJ2-3): GAGVSQSPSNKVTEKGKDVELRCDPISGHTALYWYRQSLGQGLEFLIYFQGNSAPDKSGLPSDRFSAERTGGSVSTLTIQRTQQEDSAVYLCASSPRLRIATDTQYFGPGTRLTVL.

Many counts were recorded for this clonotype. V usage is TRBV2 and J usage is TRBJ2-3; no definite D call. The germline V gene has CDR1 SNHLY and CDR2 FYNNEI. CDR3 length: 14 residues. V was cut by 2 bases and J by 1 base, with 7 bases left in between. CDR3 DNA sequence: TGTGCCAGCAGTGAATCCACACGCACAGATACGCAGTATTTT. This translates into CASSESTRTDTQYF.